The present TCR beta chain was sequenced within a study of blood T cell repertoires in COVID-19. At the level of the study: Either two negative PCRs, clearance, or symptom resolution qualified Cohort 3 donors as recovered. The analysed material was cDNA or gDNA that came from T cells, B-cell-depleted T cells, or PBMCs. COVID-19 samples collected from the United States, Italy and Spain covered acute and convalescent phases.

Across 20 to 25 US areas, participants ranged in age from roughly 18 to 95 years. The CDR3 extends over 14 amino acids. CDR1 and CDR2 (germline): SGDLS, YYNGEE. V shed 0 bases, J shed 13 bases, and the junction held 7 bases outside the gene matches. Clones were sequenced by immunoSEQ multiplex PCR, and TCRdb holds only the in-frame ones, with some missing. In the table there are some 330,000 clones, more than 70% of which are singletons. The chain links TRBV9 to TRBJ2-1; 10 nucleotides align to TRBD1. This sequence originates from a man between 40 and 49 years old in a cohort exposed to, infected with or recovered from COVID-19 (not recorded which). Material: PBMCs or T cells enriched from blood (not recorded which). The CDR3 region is CASSVGQGAPEQFF. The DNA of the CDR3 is TGTGCCAGCAGCGTAGGACAGGGGGCGCCGGAACAGTTCTTC.